The TCR beta chain described here comes from a study of blood T cells in healthy people across ages. This clonotype was seen a few times. Next came a second PCR, run for about 6 to 12 cycles, which used a sample-barcoded 5' primer along with a J-beta primer mix. MiXCR, run by TCRdb on the 5' RACE reads, gives a single entry per CDR3 protein. The table has roughly 1,100,000 distinct CDR3 sequences, approximately 25% seen once. CDR3 length equals 14 residues. CDR1 MNHNS and CDR2 SASEGT come from the germline V gene. Trimming took 1 base from V and 6 from J; bases not matched to a gene: 1. Isolation of PBMCs gave at least 7 million cells per sample. These data were also reused for a study on T cells of mothers and their children. Per that study: Donation involved a few healthy Caucasian mothers and the six children that they had. The extracted RNA was employed in its entirety for cDNA synthesis, at around 1.4 ug per 15 ul. Unrelated mother-child pairs always had slightly, but never significantly, lower normalized overlap than related pairs.

Sequenced sample: blood. The receptor was derived from a girl aged 2 to 10 in good health. The chain couples TRBV6-1 to TRBJ1-5, with TRBD1 identical over 9 bases. CDR3 sequence reads: CASSEGTGAQPQHF. The CDR3 DNA sequence: TGTGCCAGCAGTGAAGGGACAGGGGCTCAGCCCCAGCATTTT.